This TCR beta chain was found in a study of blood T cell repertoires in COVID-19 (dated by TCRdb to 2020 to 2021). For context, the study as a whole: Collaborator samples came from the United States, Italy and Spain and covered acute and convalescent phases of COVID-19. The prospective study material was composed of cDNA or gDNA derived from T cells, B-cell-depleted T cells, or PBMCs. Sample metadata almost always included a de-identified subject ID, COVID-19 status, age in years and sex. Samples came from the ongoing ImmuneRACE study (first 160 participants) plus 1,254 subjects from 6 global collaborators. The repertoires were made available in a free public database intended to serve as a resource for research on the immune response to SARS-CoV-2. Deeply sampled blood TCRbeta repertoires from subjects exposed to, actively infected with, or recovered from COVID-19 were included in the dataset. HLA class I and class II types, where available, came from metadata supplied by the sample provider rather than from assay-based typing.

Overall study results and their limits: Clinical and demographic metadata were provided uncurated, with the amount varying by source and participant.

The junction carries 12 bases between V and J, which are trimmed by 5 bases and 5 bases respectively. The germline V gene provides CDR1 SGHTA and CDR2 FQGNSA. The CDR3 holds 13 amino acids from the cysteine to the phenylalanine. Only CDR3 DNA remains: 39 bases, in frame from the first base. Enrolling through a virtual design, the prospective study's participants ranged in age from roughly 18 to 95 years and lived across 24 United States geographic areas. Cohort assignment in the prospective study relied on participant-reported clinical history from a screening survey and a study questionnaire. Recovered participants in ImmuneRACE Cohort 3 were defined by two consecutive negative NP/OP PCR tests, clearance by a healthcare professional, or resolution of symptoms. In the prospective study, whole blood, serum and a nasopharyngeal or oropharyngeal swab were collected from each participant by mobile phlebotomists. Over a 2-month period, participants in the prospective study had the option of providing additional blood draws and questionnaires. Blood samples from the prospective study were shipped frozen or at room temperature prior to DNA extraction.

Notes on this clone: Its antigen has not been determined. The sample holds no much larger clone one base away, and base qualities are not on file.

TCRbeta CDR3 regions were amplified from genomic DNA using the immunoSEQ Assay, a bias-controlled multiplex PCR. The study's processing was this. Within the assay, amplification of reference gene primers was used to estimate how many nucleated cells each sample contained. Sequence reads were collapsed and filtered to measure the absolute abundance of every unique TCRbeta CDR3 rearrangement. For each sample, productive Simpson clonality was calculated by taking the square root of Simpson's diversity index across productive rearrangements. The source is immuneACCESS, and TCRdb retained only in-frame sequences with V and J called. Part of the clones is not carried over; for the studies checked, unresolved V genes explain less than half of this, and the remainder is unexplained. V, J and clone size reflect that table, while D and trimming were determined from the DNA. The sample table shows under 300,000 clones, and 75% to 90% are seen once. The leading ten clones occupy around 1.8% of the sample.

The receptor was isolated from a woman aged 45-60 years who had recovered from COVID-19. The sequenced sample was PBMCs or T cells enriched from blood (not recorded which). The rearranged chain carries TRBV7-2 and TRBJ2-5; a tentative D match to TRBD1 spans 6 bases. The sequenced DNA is TGTGCCAGCAGCGTCCAGGGGATGGAGACCCAGTACTTC. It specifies CASSVQGMETQYF.